This T cell receptor (beta chain) was sequenced for a study of T cell responses to AZD1222 COVID-19 vaccine. Assay used: immunoSEQ multiplex PCR; TCRdb lists only in-frame clones, some missing. The table records tens of thousands of clones, approximately 86% of them present only once. The TCR comes from an adult in good health. Sequenced here: peripheral blood, sampled on day 0 of AZD1222 vaccination.

CDR3 residues: CASTHRTSGSYEQYF. CDR3 DNA: TGTGCCAGCACCCATCGGACTAGCGGTTCCTACGAGCAGTACTTC. The gene calls are TRBV27 and TRBJ2-7, with TRBD2 identical over 10 bases. Germline loops: CDR1 MNHEY, CDR2 SMNVEV (reference sequence). This CDR3 is built from 15 residues. V was pared by 7 bases and J by 1 base, with 7 bases of the junction left unmatched.